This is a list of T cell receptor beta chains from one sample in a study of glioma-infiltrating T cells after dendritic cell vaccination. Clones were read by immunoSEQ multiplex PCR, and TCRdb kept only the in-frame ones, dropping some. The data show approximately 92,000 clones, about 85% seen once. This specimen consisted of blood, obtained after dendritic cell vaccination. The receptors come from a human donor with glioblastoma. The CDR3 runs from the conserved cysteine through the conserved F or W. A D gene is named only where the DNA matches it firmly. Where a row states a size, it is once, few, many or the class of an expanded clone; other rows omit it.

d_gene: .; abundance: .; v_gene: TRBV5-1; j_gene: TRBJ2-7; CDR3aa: CASSEQAHSYEQYF; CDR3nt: TGCGCCAGCAGTGAGCAGGCGCACTCCTACGAGCAGTACTTC
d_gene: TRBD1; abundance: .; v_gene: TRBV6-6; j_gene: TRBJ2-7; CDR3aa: CASSGQGAAYEQYF; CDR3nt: TGTGCCAGCAGCGGACAGGGGGCGGCCTATGAGCAGTACTTC
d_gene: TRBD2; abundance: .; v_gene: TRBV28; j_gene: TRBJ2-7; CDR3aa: CASSNPGLASSYEQYF; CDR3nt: TGTGCCAGCAGTAACCCTGGACTAGCGTCTTCCTACGAGCAGTACTTC
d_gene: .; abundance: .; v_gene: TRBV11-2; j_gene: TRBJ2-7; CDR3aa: CASSLEGPTYEQYF; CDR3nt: TGTGCCAGCAGCTTAGAGGGGCCGACCTACGAGCAGTACTTC
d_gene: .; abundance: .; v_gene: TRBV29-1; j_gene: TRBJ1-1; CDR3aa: CSVGPTGMNTEAFF; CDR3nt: TGCAGCGTTGGACCGACAGGCATGAACACTGAAGCTTTCTTT
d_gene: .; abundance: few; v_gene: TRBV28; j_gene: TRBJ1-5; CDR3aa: CASSLWDPRGADQPQHF; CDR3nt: TGTGCCAGCAGTTTATGGGACCCTCGGGGGGCCGATCAGCCCCAGCATTTT
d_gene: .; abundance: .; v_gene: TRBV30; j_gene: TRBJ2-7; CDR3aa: CAWGDNSYEQYF; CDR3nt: TGTGCCTGGGGGGACAATTCCTACGAGCAGTACTTC
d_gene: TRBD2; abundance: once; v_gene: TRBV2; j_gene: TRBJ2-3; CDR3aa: CASKLREGLQYF; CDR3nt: TGTGCCAGCAAGTTGCGGGAGGGTTTGCAGTATTTT
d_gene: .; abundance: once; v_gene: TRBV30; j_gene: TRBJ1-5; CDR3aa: CAWRQDSNQPQHF; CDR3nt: TGTGCCTGGAGACAGGATAGCAATCAGCCCCAGCATTTT
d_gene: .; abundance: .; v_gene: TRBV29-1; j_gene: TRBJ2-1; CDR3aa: CSVLRGSSSYNEQFF; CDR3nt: TGCAGCGTCCTACGCGGTTCTAGCTCCTACAATGAGCAGTTCTTC
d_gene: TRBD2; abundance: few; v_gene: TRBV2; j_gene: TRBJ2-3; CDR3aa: CASSEEVRLAGVDTQYF; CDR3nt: TGTGCCAGCAGTGAAGAGGTACGGCTAGCGGGAGTGGATACGCAGTATTTT
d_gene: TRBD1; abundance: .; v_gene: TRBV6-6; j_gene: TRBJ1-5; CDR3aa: CASSKSTGVEQPQHF; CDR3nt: TGTGCCAGCAGTAAGTCGACAGGGGTGGAGCAGCCCCAGCATTTT
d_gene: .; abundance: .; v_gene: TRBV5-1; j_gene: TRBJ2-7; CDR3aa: CASSLGRAGGEQYF; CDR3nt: TGCGCCAGCAGCTTGGGAAGGGCCGGGGGCGAGCAGTACTTC
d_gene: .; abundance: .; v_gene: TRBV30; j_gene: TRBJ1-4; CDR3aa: CAWRPWARAEKLFF; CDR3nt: TGTGCCTGGAGGCCATGGGCGAGAGCTGAAAAACTGTTTTTT
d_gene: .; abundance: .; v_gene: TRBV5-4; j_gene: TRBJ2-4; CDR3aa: CASSPPGRGDIQYF; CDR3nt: TGTGCCAGCAGCCCGCCGGGCAGGGGGGACATTCAGTACTTC
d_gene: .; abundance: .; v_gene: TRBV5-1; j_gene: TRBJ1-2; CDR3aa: CASSLAGESGYTF; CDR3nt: TGCGCCAGCAGCTTGGCCGGGGAATCTGGCTACACCTTC
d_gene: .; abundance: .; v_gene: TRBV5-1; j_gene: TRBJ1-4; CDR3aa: CASSTTGQGEKLFF; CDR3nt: TGCGCCAGCAGCACCACAGGGCAGGGTGAAAAACTGTTTTTT
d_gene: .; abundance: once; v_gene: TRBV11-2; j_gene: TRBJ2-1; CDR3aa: CASSENLAPYNEQFF; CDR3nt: TGTGCCAGCAGCGAGAATCTAGCGCCTTACAATGAGCAGTTCTTC
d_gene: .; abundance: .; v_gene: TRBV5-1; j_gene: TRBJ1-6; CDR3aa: CASSPLTSSSYNSPLHF; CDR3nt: TGCGCCAGCAGCCCGCTGACATCGAGCTCCTATAATTCACCCCTCCACTTT
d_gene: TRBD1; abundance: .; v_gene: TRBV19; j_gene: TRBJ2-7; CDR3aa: CASSRAGTGVFEQYF; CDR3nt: TGTGCCAGTAGTAGGGCCGGGACAGGGGTGTTCGAGCAGTACTTC
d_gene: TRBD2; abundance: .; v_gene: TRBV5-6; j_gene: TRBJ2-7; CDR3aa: CASSTTSAPYEQYF; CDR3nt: TGTGCCAGCAGCACCACTAGCGCGCCCTACGAGCAGTACTTC
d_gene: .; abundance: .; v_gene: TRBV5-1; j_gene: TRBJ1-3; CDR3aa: CASSPTGTGNTIYF; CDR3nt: TGCGCCAGCAGCCCCACAGGCACCGGAAACACCATATATTTT
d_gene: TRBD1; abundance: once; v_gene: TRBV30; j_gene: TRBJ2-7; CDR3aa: CAWTRQGFEQYF; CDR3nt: TGTGCCTGGACGAGACAGGGATTCGAGCAGTACTTC
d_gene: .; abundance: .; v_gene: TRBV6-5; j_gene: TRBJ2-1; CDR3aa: CASRPRGSYNEQFF; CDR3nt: TGTGCCAGCAGACCCAGGGGCTCCTACAATGAGCAGTTCTTC
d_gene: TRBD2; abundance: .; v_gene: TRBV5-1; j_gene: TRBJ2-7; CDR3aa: CASGSGSSSYEQYF; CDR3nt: TGCGCCAGCGGCAGCGGGAGTAGTTCCTACGAGCAGTACTTC
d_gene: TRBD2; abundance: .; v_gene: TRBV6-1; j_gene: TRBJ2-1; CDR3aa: CASRQAGLDKNEQFF; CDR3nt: TGTGCCAGCAGACAAGCGGGATTGGACAAGAATGAGCAGTTCTTC
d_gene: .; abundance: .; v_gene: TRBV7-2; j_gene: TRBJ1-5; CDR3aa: CASSSGGNQPQHF; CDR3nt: TGTGCCAGCAGCTCGGGGGGCAATCAGCCCCAGCATTTT
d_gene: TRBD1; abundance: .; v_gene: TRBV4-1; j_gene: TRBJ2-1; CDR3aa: CASSHPGQGYNEQFF; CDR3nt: TGCGCCAGCAGCCACCCGGGACAGGGATACAATGAGCAGTTCTTC
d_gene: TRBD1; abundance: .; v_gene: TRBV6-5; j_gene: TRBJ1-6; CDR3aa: CASGRDRVSPLHF; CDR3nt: TGTGCCAGCGGCCGGGACAGGGTTTCACCCCTCCACTTT
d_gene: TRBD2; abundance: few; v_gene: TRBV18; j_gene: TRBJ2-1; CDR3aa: CASSPPGGVAPHEQFF; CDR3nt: TGTGCCAGCTCACCACCGGGGGGGGTAGCGCCCCATGAGCAGTTCTTC
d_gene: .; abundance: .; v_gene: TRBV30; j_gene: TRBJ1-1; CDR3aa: CAWSVSGITEAFF; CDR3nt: TGTGCCTGGAGTGTATCGGGGATCACTGAAGCTTTCTTT
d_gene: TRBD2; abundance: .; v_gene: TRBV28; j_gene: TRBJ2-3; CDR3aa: CASSSPSGGLDTQYF; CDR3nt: TGTGCCAGCAGTTCGCCTAGCGGGGGACTGGATACGCAGTATTTT
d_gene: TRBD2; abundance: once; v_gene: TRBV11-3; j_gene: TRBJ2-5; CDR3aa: CASSPGGYQETQYF; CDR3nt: TGTGCCAGCAGTCCCGGGGGGTACCAAGAGACCCAGTACTTC
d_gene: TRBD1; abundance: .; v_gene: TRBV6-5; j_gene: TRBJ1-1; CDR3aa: CASSFSRTGGQAFF; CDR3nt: TGTGCCAGCAGTTTCTCGCGGACAGGGGGGCAAGCTTTCTTT
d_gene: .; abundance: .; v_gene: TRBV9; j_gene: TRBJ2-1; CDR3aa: CATSCASFF; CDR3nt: TGTGCCACCTCCTGTGCGTCGTTCTTC
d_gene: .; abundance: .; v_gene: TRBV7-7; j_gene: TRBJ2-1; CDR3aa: CASSLGQHNEQFF; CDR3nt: TGTGCTAGCAGCTTGGGACAACACAATGAGCAGTTCTTC
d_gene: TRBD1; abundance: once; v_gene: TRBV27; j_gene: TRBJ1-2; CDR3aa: CASTPSRGQGYGYTF; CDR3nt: TGTGCCAGCACTCCCAGCAGGGGGCAAGGCTATGGCTACACCTTC
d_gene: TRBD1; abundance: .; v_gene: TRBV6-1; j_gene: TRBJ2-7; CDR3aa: CASKGVQGVSYEQYF; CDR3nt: TGTGCCTCGAAAGGGGTACAGGGGGTCTCCTACGAGCAGTACTTC
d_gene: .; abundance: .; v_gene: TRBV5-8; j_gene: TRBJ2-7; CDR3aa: CASSLQGGGYEQYF; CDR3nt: TGTGCCAGCAGCTTGCAGGGCGGTGGCTACGAGCAGTACTTC
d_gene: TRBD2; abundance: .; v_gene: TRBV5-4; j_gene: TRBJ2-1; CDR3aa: CASSLLTSGDNEQFF; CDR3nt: TGTGCCAGCAGCTTGTTAACTAGCGGGGACAATGAGCAGTTCTTC
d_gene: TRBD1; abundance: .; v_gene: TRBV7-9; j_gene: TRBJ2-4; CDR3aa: CASSLGEDRVQVQYF; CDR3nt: TGTGCCAGCAGCTTAGGGGAAGACAGGGTACAGGTTCAGTACTTC
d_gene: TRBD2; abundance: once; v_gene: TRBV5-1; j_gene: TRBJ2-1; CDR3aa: CASSLTGGTRTWGDNEQFF; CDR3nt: TGCGCCAGCAGCCTGACCGGGGGGACCCGAACCTGGGGTGACAATGAGCAGTTCTTC
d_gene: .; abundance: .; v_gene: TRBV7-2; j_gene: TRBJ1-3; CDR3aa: CASSLVGGPGNTIYF; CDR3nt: TGTGCCAGCAGCTTGGTCGGGGGGCCAGGAAACACCATATATTTT
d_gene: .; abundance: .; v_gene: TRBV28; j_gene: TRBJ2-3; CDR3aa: CASRFKRTVSTDTQYF; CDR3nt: TGTGCCAGTAGGTTTAAACGGACAGTTAGCACAGATACGCAGTATTTT
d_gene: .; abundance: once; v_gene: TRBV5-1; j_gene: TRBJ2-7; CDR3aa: CASSLPGRLNEQYF; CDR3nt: TGCGCCAGCAGCTTGCCGGGAAGGTTAAACGAGCAGTACTTC
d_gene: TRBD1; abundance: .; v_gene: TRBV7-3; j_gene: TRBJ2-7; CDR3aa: CASSLAAGGMSEQYF; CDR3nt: TGTGCCAGCAGCTTAGCAGCAGGGGGCATGAGCGAGCAGTACTTC
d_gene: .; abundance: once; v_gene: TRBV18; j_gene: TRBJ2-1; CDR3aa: CASSPYREEQFF; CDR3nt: TGTGCCAGCTCACCCTACAGAGAAGAGCAGTTCTTC
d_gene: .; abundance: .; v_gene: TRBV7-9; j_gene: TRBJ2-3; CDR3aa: CASMAAGASTDTQYF; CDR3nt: TGTGCCAGCATGGCGGCGGGCGCTAGCACAGATACGCAGTATTTT
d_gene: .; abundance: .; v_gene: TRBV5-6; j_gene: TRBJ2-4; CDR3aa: CASSLAAAKNIQYF; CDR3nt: TGTGCCAGCAGCTTGGCCGCGGCCAAAAACATTCAGTACTTC
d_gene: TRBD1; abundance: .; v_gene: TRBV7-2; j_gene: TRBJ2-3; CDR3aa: CASSRQGSDTQYF; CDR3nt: TGTGCCAGCAGTCGACAGGGTTCAGATACGCAGTATTTT
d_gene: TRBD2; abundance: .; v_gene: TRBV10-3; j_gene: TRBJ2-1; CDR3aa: CAIRSTTSGVYNEQFF; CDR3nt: TGTGCCATCAGGTCGACAACTAGCGGGGTCTACAATGAGCAGTTCTTC
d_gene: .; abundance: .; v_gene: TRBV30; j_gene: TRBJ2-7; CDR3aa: CAYTRAYEQYF; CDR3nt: TGTGCCTACACCAGGGCCTACGAGCAGTACTTC
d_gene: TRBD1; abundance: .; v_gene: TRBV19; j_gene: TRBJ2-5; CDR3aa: CASSRGTAVQETQYF; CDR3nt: TGTGCCAGTAGTAGAGGGACAGCTGTCCAAGAGACCCAGTACTTC
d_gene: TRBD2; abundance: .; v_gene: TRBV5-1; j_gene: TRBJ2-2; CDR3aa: CASSLLAGGVANTGELFF; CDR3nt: TGCGCCAGCAGCTTACTAGCGGGGGGGGTCGCGAACACCGGGGAGCTGTTTTTT
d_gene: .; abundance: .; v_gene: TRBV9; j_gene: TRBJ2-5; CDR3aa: CASSPGAGIDQTQYF; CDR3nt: TGTGCCAGCAGCCCTGGAGCAGGGATCGATCAGACCCAGTACTTC
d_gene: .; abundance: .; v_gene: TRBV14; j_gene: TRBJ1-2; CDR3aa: CASSQDWGVGYGYTF; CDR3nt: TGTGCCAGCAGCCAAGATTGGGGCGTCGGCTATGGCTACACCTTC
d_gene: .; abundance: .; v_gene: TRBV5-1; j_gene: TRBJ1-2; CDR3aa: CASSLEWEGYTF; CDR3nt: TGCGCCAGCAGCTTGGAATGGGAGGGCTACACCTTC